These T cell receptor beta chains were read from a single sample in a study of T cell responses to AZD1222 COVID-19 vaccine. Profiling relied on immunoSEQ multiplex PCR, and the TCRdb table lists in-frame clones only, not all of them. Of roughly 99,000 clones in the sample, 90% to 95% were seen once. The sequences come from peripheral blood, collected 28 days after the second AZD1222 dose. These receptors all come from an adult who received the AZD1222 COVID-19 vaccine. The conserved cysteine and the conserved F or W are not part of the CDR3 here. Clone size is not always given. Where it is, it says once, few, many or a class for expanded clones.

TRBJ2-1 - TRBV6-1 ASSGILGGAYNEQF
TRBJ2-2 - TRBV10-3 AALRTVNTGELF
TRBJ1-1 - TRBV28 ASTRNTEAF
TRBJ2-7 few TRBV5-4 ASSIDRGSYEQY
TRBJ1-5 - TRBV30 AWSADRTEYSNQPQH
TRBJ2-3 - TRBV5-1 ASSLRGLWTSGLDTQY
TRBJ2-6 - TRBV28 ASKSRGLSGANVLT
TRBJ2-6 - TRBV19 ATSDRGASGGANVLT
TRBJ2-1 - TRBV28 ASTRRSSYNEQF
TRBJ2-4 - TRBV5-4 ASSLGLAGVEKNIQY
TRBJ1-2 few TRBV5-4 ASSSMDRERNNYGYT
TRBJ2-7 few TRBV10-3 AINSQRENEQY
TRBJ2-4 - TRBV28 ASSSLGLAEVQY
TRBJ2-3 - TRBV3-1/TRBV3-2 ASSPRTGLTDTQY
TRBJ2-7 - TRBV15 ATSSFSHPSYEQY
TRBJ2-1 - TRBV10-3 AISEFPGTASSYNEQF
TRBJ2-3 once TRBV4-1 ASSQAISGRANTQY
TRBJ1-5 - TRBV18 ASSSGTQNQPQH
TRBJ1-2 few TRBV3-1/TRBV3-2 ASSPQRGPDGYT
TRBJ1-6 - TRBV27 ASSLVRQGALPYSPLH
TRBJ2-1 - TRBV7-7 ASSLALAGGPGNEQF
TRBJ2-2 - TRBV19 ASRARTGGRGELF
TRBJ2-3 - TRBV18 ASSPAGTETDTQY
TRBJ1-5 - TRBV18 ASSMGRSFHSSNQPQH
TRBJ1-1 - TRBV7-2 ASSLDGTGTEAF
TRBJ2-7 - TRBV7-2 ASSSVGARREQY
TRBJ2-1 - TRBV28 ASSFGLSYNEQF
TRBJ1-2 - TRBV7-2 ASSLDGGDYGYT
TRBJ1-2 - TRBV5-4 ASSPAGGGDYGYT
TRBJ1-1 - TRBV10-2 ASSISGQGAISRNEAF
TRBJ1-6 - TRBV10-1 ASSEGFNSPLH
TRBJ2-7 - TRBV7-9 ASSPTGQGPHEQY
TRBJ2-5 - TRBV27 ASSSRRGQETQY
TRBJ1-6 - TRBV24-1 ATSDFETGVYNSPLH
TRBJ1-2 - TRBV9 ASSVAGQNYGYT
TRBJ1-2 - TRBV27 ASSKGTGGNGYT
TRBJ2-2 - TRBV4-2 ASSPQGRGTGELF
TRBJ2-5 - TRBV28 ASSSSPLETQY
TRBJ1-5 - TRBV19 ASSISSNQPQH
TRBJ1-3 - TRBV5-4 ASSSRTGGSGNTIY
TRBJ2-7 - TRBV29-1 SVGTHSYEQY
TRBJ2-6 once TRBV24-1 ATSEWDTDSGANVLT
TRBJ1-2 - TRBV29-1 SVDPGNYGYT
TRBJ1-3 - TRBV2 ASDRGEGSGNTIY
TRBJ2-3 - TRBV14 ASSPGRGRGDTQY
TRBJ1-1 - TRBV11-1 ASSLFVGEAF
TRBJ1-3 - TRBV7-9 ASSIPGGVTGNTIY
TRBJ2-1 - TRBV21-1 ASSKGTSGSYNEQF
TRBJ1-4 - TRBV7-2 ASSRFATNEKLF
TRBJ1-6 few TRBV4-3 ASSQDLVGNSPLH
TRBJ2-7 - TRBV5-6 ASTRITYEQY
TRBJ2-1 - TRBV6-6 ASLQSTEQF
TRBJ2-2 - TRBV11-2 ASSLGRTGELF
TRBJ1-1 - TRBV10-3 AISEPGKNTEAF
TRBJ2-1 - TRBV3-1/TRBV3-2 ASSRSGSRLYNEQF
TRBJ1-5 - TRBV19 ASSSDRGRQPQH
TRBJ2-5 - TRBV6-1 ASSASISSGQETQY